The 30 T cell receptor beta chains below come from one sample, sequenced in a study of blood T cell repertoires in COVID-19. Assay: immunoSEQ multiplex PCR; the TCRdb copy retains only in-frame clones and omits some. The sample has 70,000 to 90,000 clones; approximately 86% are singletons. Sequencing used peripheral blood. The receptor set was obtained from an elderly man with COVID-19, enrolled during active disease.

The chain carries TRBV3-1 (or the pseudogene TRBV3-2) and TRBJ1-2; 7 positions agree with TRBD1. The CDR3 totals 14 residues. V gave up 4 bases and J gave up 4 bases; unmatched junction bases: 6. CDR1 LGHDT and CDR2 YNNKEL come from the germline V gene (reference sequence). For the CDR3, the DNA is TGTGCCAGCAGCCTTTCACAGGGGAGCTATGGCTACACCTTC. Translation gives CASSLSQGSYGYTF.

This clone came up a few times. The chain joins TRBV6-5 to TRBJ1-1, with 9 bases aligning to TRBD1. The ends lost 6 bases at V and 7 bases at J; junction bases unmatched: 9. Germline V gene lookup returns CDR1 MNHEY and CDR2 SVGAGI. This CDR3 is 14 amino acids long. This CDR3 reads CASRDIDRGDEAFF. The CDR3 DNA reads TGTGCCAGCAGGGATATCGACAGGGGGGATGAAGCTTTCTTT.

The J gene is TRBJ2-3, the V gene TRBV24-1, with 9 positions matching TRBD1. Germline V gene sequence: CDR1 KGHDR, CDR2 SFDVKD. The CDR3 covers 17 residues. The trim removed 1 base at V and 5 bases at J, leaving 9 bases unmatched. The CDR3 region has the DNA TGTGCCACCAGTGATTTACCGGGACAGGGAAAAGGAGATACGCAGTATTTT. Translated, it gives CATSDLPGQGKGDTQYF.

The V call is TRBV5-1, the J call TRBJ2-7; D perhaps matches TRBD1 (6 bases). Germline loops: CDR1 SGHRS, CDR2 YFSETQ. The CDR3 extends over 16 amino acids. Trimming left V 8 bases short and J 2 bases short, with 23 bases between. CDR3: CASRLNRVGDPYEQYF. Written as DNA, the CDR3 is TGCGCCAGTAGGCTTAACAGGGTAGGCGACCCCTACGAGCAGTACTTC. The variable domain in full, completed from reference TRBV5-1 and TRBJ2-7, reads KAGVTQTPRYLIKTRGQQVTLSCSPISGHRSVSWYQQTPGQGLQFLFEYFSETQRNKGNFPGRFSGRQFSNSRSEMNVSTLELGDSALYLCASRLNRVGDPYEQYFGPGTRLTVT.

The V and J genes are TRBV19 and TRBJ1-5; D may be TRBD1 (5 bases). Trimming stripped 5 bases from V and 0 bases from J, with 8 bases between. CDR1 is LNHDA, CDR2 SQIVND, per germline (reference sequence). The CDR3 length is 14 residues. The CDR3 sequence is CASSGRDSNQPQHF. DNA for the CDR3: TGTGCCAGTAGTGGCAGGGATAGCAATCAGCCCCAGCATTTT. The whole variable domain, filled in from reference TRBV19 and TRBJ1-5, reads DGGITQSPKYLFRKEGQNVTLSCEQNLNHDAMYWYRQDPGQGLRLIYYSQIVNDFQKGDIAEGYSVSREKKESFPLTVTSAQKNPTAFYLCASSGRDSNQPQHFGDGTRLSIL.

The chain uses TRBV5-1 and TRBJ2-2; TRBD1 matches 10 bases. J was trimmed by 7 bases and V by 4 bases; bases with no gene match: 13. The CDR3 contains 17 residues. Germline V gives CDR1 SGHRS, CDR2 YFSETQ. In DNA, the CDR3 is TGCGCCAGCAGCACCGGGACCGACAGGGGGCGAAGCGGGGAGCTGTTTTTT. Translation gives CASSTGTDRGRSGELFF.

The rearrangement uses TRBV3-1 (or the pseudogene TRBV3-2) and TRBJ2-7; D perhaps matches TRBD2 (5 bases). Germline CDR1 reads LGHDT; CDR2 reads YNNKEL (reference sequence). Trimming took 5 bases from V and 3 from J, leaving 20 bases between them. CDR3 length equals 16 residues. The CDR3 DNA reads TGTGCCAGCAGCGCGGGCAAGGTGGGTAGGGTCTACGAGCAGTACTTC. Protein product: CASSAGKVGRVYEQYF.

The chain joins TRBV10-3 to TRBJ2-7; D is perhaps TRBD1 (6 bases). Germline CDR1 reads ENHRY; CDR2 reads SYGVKD. The CDR3 totals 13 residues. Trimming stripped 10 bases from V and 2 bases from J, with 15 bases between. The CDR3 coding sequence is TGTGCCACCCAGGACAGCAGAACCTACGAGCAGTACTTC. It encodes CATQDSRTYEQYF.

The chain recombines TRBV7-9 with TRBJ2-3; 12 bases line up with TRBD2. There are 18 residues in the CDR3. After removal of 2 bases from V and 3 bases from J, the junction contained 9 bases not matched to a gene. Germline V gene lookup returns CDR1 SEHNR and CDR2 FQNEAQ (reference sequence). The CDR3: CASSLRLAGGSNTDTQYF. CDR3 nucleotides: TGTGCCAGCAGCTTAAGGCTAGCGGGGGGGTCCAATACAGATACGCAGTATTTT.

This chain links TRBV10-3 with TRBJ2-7, with 14 bases matching TRBD2. The trim removed 11 bases at V and 6 bases at J, leaving 9 bases unmatched. The germline V gene has CDR1 ENHRY and CDR2 SYGVKD. There are 14 residues in the CDR3. CDR3: CASAGTSGGVEQYF. The CDR3 DNA is TGTGCCTCCGCCGGGACTAGCGGGGGTGTCGAGCAGTACTTC.

The J gene is TRBJ1-5, the V gene TRBV11-2; D perhaps matches TRBD1 (6 bases). Trimming left V 5 bases short and J 1 base short, with 12 bases between. Germline CDR1 SGHAT, CDR2 FQNNGV. This CDR3 comprises 15 residues. The CDR3 loop reads CASSPDQGSNQPQHF. CDR3 bases: TGTGCCAGCAGCCCAGACCAGGGGAGCAATCAGCCCCAGCATTTT.

A single count supports this clone. This chain links TRBV7-9 with TRBJ1-1, with D perhaps matching TRBD1 (5 bases). This CDR3 has 15 amino acids. V lost 0 bases, J lost 2 bases, and 10 bases lay in between. The germline V gene has CDR1 SEHNR and CDR2 FQNEAQ (reference sequence). CDR3 loop: CASSLAYQGNTEAFF. In nucleotides, the CDR3 is TGTGCCAGCAGCTTAGCCTACCAGGGAAACACTGAAGCTTTCTTT.

The V gene is TRBV27, the J gene TRBJ2-1; perhaps TRBD1 as D (5 bases). Deletions cut 4 bases from V and 0 bases from J, with 16 bases between. The CDR3 loop spans 17 amino acids. From germline, CDR1 is MNHEY and CDR2 SMNVEV (reference sequence). DNA of the CDR3: TGTGCCAGCAGTTCTCCCAAGACAGCGAACTCCTACAATGAGCAGTTCTTC. This translates into CASSSPKTANSYNEQFF.

The chain recombines TRBV7-8 with TRBJ2-5; 10 nucleotides match TRBD2. Germline CDR1 reads SGHVS; CDR2 reads FQNEAQ. The CDR3 is made up of 17 amino acids. Trimming cost V 5 bases and J 5 bases; bases outside gene matches: 14. The CDR3: CASSPWRSGGAGETQYF. Written as DNA, the CDR3 is TGTGCCAGCAGCCCTTGGAGGAGCGGGGGGGCCGGGGAGACCCAGTACTTC. The full variable domain, completed using reference TRBV7-8 and TRBJ2-5, is GAGVSQSPRYKVAKRGQDVALRCDPISGHVSLFWYQQALGQGPEFLTYFQNEAQLDKSGLPSDRFFAERPEGSVSTLKIQRTQQEDSAVYLCASSPWRSGGAGETQYFGPGTRLLVL.

The chain couples TRBV6-6 to TRBJ2-3; tentatively, D is TRBD1 (7 bases). V lost 2 bases to trimming and J lost 4 bases, with 10 bases between them. This CDR3 contains 14 residues. The V gene's germline CDR1 is MNHNY and CDR2 SVGAGI (reference sequence). The DNA for the CDR3 is TGTGCCAGCAGTTACGGAGGGGGCCCAGATACGCAGTATTTT. Translating gives CASSYGGGPDTQYF.

The rearrangement links TRBV27 to TRBJ1-5; D gene ambiguous. Trimming shortened V by 2 bases and J by 0 bases, and 14 bases separated the two germline ends. Per germline, CDR1 MNHEY and CDR2 SMNVEV (reference sequence). The length of the CDR3 is 17 residues. CDR3 nucleotide sequence: TGTGCCAGCAGTTTACAATGTCAGCGCCATAGCAATCAGCCCCAGCATTTT. Its translation is CASSLQCQRHSNQPQHF.

The rearrangement joins TRBV5-4 to TRBJ1-4, with 7 bases matching TRBD1. The trim removed 2 bases at V and 4 bases at J, leaving 5 bases unmatched. This CDR3 is built from 15 residues. The germline gives CDR1 SGHNT, CDR2 YYREEE (reference sequence). This chain's CDR3 is CASSLTGQFNEKLFF. The CDR3 region has the DNA TGTGCCAGCAGCTTAACGGGACAGTTTAATGAAAAACTGTTTTTT. Using reference TRBV5-4 and TRBJ1-4 for the parts outside the CDR3, the full variable domain is ETGVTQSPTHLIKTRGQQVTLRCSSQSGHNTVSWYQQALGQGPQFIFQYYREEENGRGNFPPRFSGLQFPNYSSELNVNALELDDSALYLCASSLTGQFNEKLFFGSGTQLSVL.

V usage is TRBV5-4 and J usage is TRBJ2-2; D is unclear. With 4 bases removed from V and 1 base from J, the gap between germline ends came to 11 bases. The CDR3 has 15 amino acids. In germline, CDR1 is SGHNT, CDR2 YYREEE (reference sequence). The DNA of the CDR3 is TGTGCCAGCAGCCAGACGGCAGGGAACACCGGGGAGCTGTTTTTT. Amino acid sequence: CASSQTAGNTGELFF.

The CDR3 loop is CASSDLTATEQFF. DNA for the CDR3: TGTGCCAGCAGTGACCTCACAGCCACCGAGCAGTTCTTC. The chain combines TRBV2 with TRBJ2-1, with D unclear. CDR1 is SNHLY and CDR2 is FYNNEI in the germline V gene. The CDR3 is 13 residues long. Trimming removed 3 bases at V and 10 bases at J, with 13 bases between.

The chain employs TRBV11-3 and TRBJ1-2; D remains ambiguous. The CDR3 runs 14 residues. The V gene lost 4 bases and the J gene lost 1 base, with 10 bases spanning the gap. The germline CDR1 and CDR2 sequences are SGHNT and YENEEA. The CDR3 region has the DNA TGTGCCAGCAGCTCGGGATTTAATAACTATGGCTACACCTTC. Its protein is CASSSGFNNYGYTF.

This clone has only a few counts. As DNA, the CDR3 is TGTGCCAGCAGTTACTCGTCCCGGGACAAGGGGCAGCCCCAGCATTTT. Translation gives CASSYSSRDKGQPQHF. V and J are TRBV6-5 and TRBJ1-5; TRBD1 is a possible D gene (6 bases). Per germline, CDR1 MNHEY and CDR2 SVGAGI. The CDR3 sequence is 16 residues long. The germline V and J ends were trimmed by 0 bases and 7 bases, with 16 bases remaining between them.

The genes are TRBV7-9 and TRBJ2-7; 7 bases fit TRBD2. With V trimmed by 5 bases and J by 4 bases, 11 bases remained unmatched. In germline, CDR1 is SEHNR, CDR2 FQNEAQ (reference sequence). The CDR3 has 15 amino acids. This CDR3 reads CASSPPSGGKYEQYF. CDR3 nucleotides: TGTGCCAGCAGCCCCCCGTCGGGGGGTAAGTACGAGCAGTACTTC.

The chain is built from TRBV5-1 and TRBJ1-2, with D maybe TRBD1 (5 bases). The CDR3 is 14 amino acids. Germline CDR1 is SGHRS and CDR2 is YFSETQ. Trimming took off 2 bases at V and 5 bases at J, with 13 bases between the two ends. The DNA of the CDR3 is TGCGCCAGCAGCTTCGAGGAAAGGGGTTATGGCTACACCTTC. Its translation: CASSFEERGYGYTF.

The chain combines TRBV11-3 with TRBJ1-1, with D possibly matching TRBD1 (5 bases). Germline-derived CDR1 and CDR2 are SGHNT and YENEEA. CDR3 length equals 14 residues. The germline V and J ends were trimmed by 3 bases and 1 base, with 9 bases remaining between them. The CDR3 loop reads CASSFDSSNTEAFF. The DNA for the CDR3 is TGTGCCAGCAGCTTCGACAGTTCGAACACTGAAGCTTTCTTT.

V is TRBV5-1 and J is TRBJ2-5; 8 bases map to TRBD2. Germline V gene lookup returns CDR1 SGHRS and CDR2 YFSETQ. The CDR3 is 17 residues long. Trimming took 4 bases from V and 0 from J; bases not matched to a gene: 11. The CDR3 is CASSRGTIGGDQETQYF. The CDR3 coding sequence is TGCGCCAGCAGCCGAGGGACTATCGGGGGGGACCAAGAGACCCAGTACTTC.

The chain joins TRBV7-9 to TRBJ1-3; no definite D call. V was pared by 4 bases and J by 0 bases, with 13 bases between. Germline assignment: CDR1 SEHNR and CDR2 FQNEAQ (reference sequence). CDR3 length: 16 residues. The CDR3 nucleotides read TGTGCCAGCAGCTCACCAGCGACTTACTCTGGAAACACCATATATTTT. This translates into CASSSPATYSGNTIYF.

Only a few counts were recorded for this clone. The chain joins TRBV7-9 to TRBJ1-1, with 12 bases fitting TRBD1. Unmatched junction bases numbered 6, after V lost 5 bases and J lost 8 bases. Germline assignment: CDR1 SEHNR and CDR2 FQNEAQ (reference sequence). This CDR3 has 14 residues. The DNA for the CDR3 is TGTGCCAGCAGCCCGCCGGGACAGGGGGCCGAAGCTTTCTTT. Translation gives CASSPPGQGAEAFF.

The J gene is TRBJ1-2, the V gene TRBV9; 8 bases are shared with TRBD1. J was trimmed by 8 bases and V by 3 bases; bases with no gene match: 12. The CDR3 consists of 15 residues. The germline V gene has CDR1 SGDLS and CDR2 YYNGEE. The CDR3 region has the DNA TGTGCCAGCAGCGGTCCTGTACAGGGGGACGACGGCTACACCTTC. Amino acid sequence: CASSGPVQGDDGYTF.

The V and J genes are TRBV6-5 and TRBJ1-2; D possibly corresponds to TRBD1 (6 bases). Germline V lookup: CDR1 MNHEY, CDR2 SVGAGI. V shed 6 bases and J shed 2 bases, with 10 bases lying between them. The CDR3 runs to 13 residues. The CDR3 sequence is CASRQTGNYGYTF. DNA of the CDR3: TGTGCCAGCAGGCAAACAGGGAACTATGGCTACACCTTC.

The J gene is TRBJ1-4, the V gene TRBV19; D is unclear. Germline CDR1 and CDR2: LNHDA and SQIVND (reference sequence). V dropped 1 base and J dropped 5 bases, with 8 bases sitting between them. CDR3 length: 14 amino acids. CDR3 sequence: CASSIGVSNEKLFF. The CDR3 DNA reads TGTGCCAGTAGTATAGGCGTTTCAAATGAAAAACTGTTTTTT.